These 4 T cell receptor beta chains were sequenced from one sample in a study of cytomegalovirus exposure and HLA in healthy donors. 13 Jbeta primers and 60 Vbeta primers were used for the PCR. Some clones are missing from TCRdb's copy, which holds only in-frame ones; the method was immunoSEQ multiplex PCR. The sample comprises about 60,000 clones, around 87% of which are singletons, and more than 1.4% rests with the top ten. Sample: PBMCs. All receptors derive from a man aged 18 to 29 in good health and CMV-seronegative.

The chain has TRBV11-2 and TRBJ2-7; 8 bases align to TRBD1. Germline values: CDR1 SGHAT, CDR2 FQNNGV. The V gene end was trimmed by 5 bases and the J gene end by 5 bases; junction bases not matched to a gene: 2. There are 12 residues in the CDR3. The CDR3 sequence is CASSRTGNEQYF. The DNA of the CDR3 is TGTGCCAGCAGCCGGACAGGGAACGAGCAGTACTTC.

The V call is TRBV5-4, the J call TRBJ1-4; the D is unclear. Between the trimmed V and J ends, which lost 4 bases and 8 bases, there was a span of 12 bases. CDR1 and CDR2 (germline): SGHNT, YYREEE (reference sequence). The CDR3 contains 13 residues. The chain's CDR3 is CASSKDEEEKLFF. The CDR3 bases are TGTGCCAGCAGCAAGGATGAGGAAGAAAAACTGTTTTTT.

On this clone itself: Sequence at one end of the junction differs from germline and may be a read error. The chain carries TRBV7-7 and TRBJ2-7; tentative D call: TRBD2 (6 bases). The V gene's germline CDR1 is SSHAT and CDR2 FNYEAQ (reference sequence). The CDR3 runs 14 residues. CDR3: CASSLEIGGGEQYF. The CDR3 DNA reads as TGTGCTAGCAGCTTAGAGATCGGGGGAGGCGAGCAGTACTTC.

The chain combines TRBV5-4 with TRBJ1-1; possibly TRBD1 for D (5 bases). The ends were cut back, 0 bases at V and 11 bases at J, with 14 bases in the middle. Germline-derived CDR1 and CDR2 are SGHNT and YYREEE (reference sequence). This CDR3 spans 13 amino acids. CDR3 protein: CASSLGTGVRAFF. In DNA, the CDR3 is TGTGCCAGCAGCTTGGGTACGGGGGTTCGCGCTTTCTTT.